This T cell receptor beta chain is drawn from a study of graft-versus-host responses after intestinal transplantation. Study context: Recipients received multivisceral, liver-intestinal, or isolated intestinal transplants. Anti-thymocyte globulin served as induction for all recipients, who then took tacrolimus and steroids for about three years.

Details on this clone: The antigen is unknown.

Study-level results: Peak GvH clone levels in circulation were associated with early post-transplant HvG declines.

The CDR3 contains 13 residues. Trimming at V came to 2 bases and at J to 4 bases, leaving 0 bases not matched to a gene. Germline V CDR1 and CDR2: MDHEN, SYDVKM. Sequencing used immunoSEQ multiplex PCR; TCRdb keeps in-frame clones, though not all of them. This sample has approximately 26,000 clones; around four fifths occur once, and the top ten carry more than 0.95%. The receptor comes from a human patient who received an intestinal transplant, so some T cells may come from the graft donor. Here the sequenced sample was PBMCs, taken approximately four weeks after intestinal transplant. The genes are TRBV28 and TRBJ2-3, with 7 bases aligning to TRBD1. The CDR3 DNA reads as TGTGCCAGCAGTTTACAGGGGGCAGATACGCAGTATTTT. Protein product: CASSLQGADTQYF. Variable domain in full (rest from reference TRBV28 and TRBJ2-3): DVKVTQSSRYLVKRTGEKVFLECVQDMDHENMFWYRQDPGLGLRLIYFSYDVKMKEKGDIPEGYSVSREKKERFSLILESASTNQTSMYLCASSLQGADTQYFGPGTRLTVL.